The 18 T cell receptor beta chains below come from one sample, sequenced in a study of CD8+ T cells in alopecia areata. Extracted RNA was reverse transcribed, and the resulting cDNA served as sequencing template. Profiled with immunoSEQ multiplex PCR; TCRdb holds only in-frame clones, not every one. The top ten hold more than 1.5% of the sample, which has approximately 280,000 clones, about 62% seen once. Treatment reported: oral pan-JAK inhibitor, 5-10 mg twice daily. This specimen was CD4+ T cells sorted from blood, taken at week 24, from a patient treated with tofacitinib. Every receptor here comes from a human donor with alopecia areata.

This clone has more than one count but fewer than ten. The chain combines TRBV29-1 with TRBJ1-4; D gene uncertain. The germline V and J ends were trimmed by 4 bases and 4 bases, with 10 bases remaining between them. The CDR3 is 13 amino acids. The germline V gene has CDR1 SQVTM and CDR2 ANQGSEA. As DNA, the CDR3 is TGCAGCGTTGGGGAAGTTTTTAATGAAAAACTGTTTTTT. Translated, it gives CSVGEVFNEKLFF. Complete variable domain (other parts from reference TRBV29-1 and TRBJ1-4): SAVISQKPSRDICQRGTSLTIQCQVDSQVTMMFWYRQQPGQSLTLIATANQGSEATYESGFVIDKFPISRPNLTFSTLTVSNMSPEDSSIYLCSVGEVFNEKLFFGSGTQLSVL.

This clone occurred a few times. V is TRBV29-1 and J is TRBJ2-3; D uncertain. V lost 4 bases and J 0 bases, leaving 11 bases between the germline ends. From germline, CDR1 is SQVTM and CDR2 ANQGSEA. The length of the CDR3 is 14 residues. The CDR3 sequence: CSVAKGSSTDTQYF. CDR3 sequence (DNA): TGCAGCGTTGCAAAAGGTTCTAGCACAGATACGCAGTATTTT.

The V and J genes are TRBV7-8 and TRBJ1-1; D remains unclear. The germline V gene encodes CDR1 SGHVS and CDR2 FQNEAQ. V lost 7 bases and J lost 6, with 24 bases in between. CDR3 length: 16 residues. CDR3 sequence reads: CASTTFDVRSRPEAFF. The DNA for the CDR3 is TGTGCCAGCACCACCTTCGACGTCCGGTCCCGGCCTGAAGCTTTCTTT.

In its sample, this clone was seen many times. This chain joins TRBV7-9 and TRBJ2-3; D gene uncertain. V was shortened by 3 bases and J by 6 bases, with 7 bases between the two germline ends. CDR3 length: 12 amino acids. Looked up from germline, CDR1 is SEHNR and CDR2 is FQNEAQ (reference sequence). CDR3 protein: CASSFEVDTQYF. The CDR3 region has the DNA TGTGCCAGCAGCTTTGAAGTGGATACGCAGTATTTT.

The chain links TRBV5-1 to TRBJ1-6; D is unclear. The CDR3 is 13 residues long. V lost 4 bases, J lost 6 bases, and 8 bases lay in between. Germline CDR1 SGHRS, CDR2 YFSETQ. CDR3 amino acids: CASSRGPNSPLHF. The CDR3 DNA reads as TGCGCCAGCAGCCGAGGACCTAATTCACCCCTCCACTTT.

CDR3 amino acids: CASSSSGGRDTQYF. DNA of the CDR3: TGCGCCAGCAGCAGTAGCGGGGGAAGAGATACGCAGTATTTT. This chain connects TRBV5-1 to TRBJ2-3; TRBD2 matches 9 bases. The germline CDR1 and CDR2 sequences are SGHRS and YFSETQ. The J segment lost 5 bases and the V segment lost 4 bases, leaving 5 bases of the junction unmatched. The CDR3 is 14 residues long.

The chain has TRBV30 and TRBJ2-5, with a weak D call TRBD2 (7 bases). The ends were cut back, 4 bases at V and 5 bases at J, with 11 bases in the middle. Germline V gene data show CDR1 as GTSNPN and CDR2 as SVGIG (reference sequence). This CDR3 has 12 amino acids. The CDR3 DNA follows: TGTGCCTGGATGGCGGGGGCGGAGACCCAGTACTTC. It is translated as CAWMAGAETQYF.

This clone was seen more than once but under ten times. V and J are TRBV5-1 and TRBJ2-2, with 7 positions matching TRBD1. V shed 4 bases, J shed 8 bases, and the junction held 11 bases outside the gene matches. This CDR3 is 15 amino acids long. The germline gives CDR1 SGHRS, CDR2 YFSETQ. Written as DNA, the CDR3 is TGCGCCAGCAGCCGCGACAGGGCCCTCGTTGGGGAGCTGTTTTTT. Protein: CASSRDRALVGELFF. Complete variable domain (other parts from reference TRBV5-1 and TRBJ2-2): KAGVTQTPRYLIKTRGQQVTLSCSPISGHRSVSWYQQTPGQGLQFLFEYFSETQRNKGNFPGRFSGRQFSNSRSEMNVSTLELGDSALYLCASSRDRALVGELFFGEGSRLTVL.

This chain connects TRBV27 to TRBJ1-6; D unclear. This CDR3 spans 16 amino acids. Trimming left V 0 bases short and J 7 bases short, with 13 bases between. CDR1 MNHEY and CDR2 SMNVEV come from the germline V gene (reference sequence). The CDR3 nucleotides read TGTGCCAGCAGTTTATCAGCTGGGATCGGGAATTCACCCCTCCACTTT. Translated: CASSLSAGIGNSPLHF.

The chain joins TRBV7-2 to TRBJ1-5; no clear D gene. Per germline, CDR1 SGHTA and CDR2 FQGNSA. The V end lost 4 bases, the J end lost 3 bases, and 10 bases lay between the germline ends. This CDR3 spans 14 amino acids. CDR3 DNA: TGTGCCAGCAGCTCAGACGGACCCAATCAGCCCCAGCATTTT. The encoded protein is CASSSDGPNQPQHF.

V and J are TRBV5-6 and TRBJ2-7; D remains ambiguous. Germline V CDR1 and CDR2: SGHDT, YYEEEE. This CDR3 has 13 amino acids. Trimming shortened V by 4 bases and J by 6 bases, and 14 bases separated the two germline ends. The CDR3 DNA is TGTGCCAGCAGCCGGAAAAGAACGGGCGAGCAGTACTTC. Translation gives CASSRKRTGEQYF.

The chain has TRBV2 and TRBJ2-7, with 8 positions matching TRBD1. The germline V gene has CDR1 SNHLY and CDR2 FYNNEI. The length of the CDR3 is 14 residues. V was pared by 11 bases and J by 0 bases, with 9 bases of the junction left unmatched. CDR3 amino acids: CAVRTGSSSYEQYF. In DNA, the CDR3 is TGTGCCGTTCGGACAGGGTCTAGCTCCTACGAGCAGTACTTC.

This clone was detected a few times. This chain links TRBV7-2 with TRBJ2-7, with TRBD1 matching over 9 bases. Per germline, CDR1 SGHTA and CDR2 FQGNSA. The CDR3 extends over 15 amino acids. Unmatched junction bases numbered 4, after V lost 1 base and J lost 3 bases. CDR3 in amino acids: CASSLGDRVDYEQYF. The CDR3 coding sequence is TGTGCCAGCAGCTTAGGGGACAGGGTCGACTACGAGCAGTACTTC.

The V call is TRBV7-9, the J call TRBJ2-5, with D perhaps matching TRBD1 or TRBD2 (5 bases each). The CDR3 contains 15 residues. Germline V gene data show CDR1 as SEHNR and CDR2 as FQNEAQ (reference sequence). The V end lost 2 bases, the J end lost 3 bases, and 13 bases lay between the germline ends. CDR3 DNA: TGTGCCAGCAGCTTATCGTTTGGGACGGAAGAGACCCAGTACTTC. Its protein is CASSLSFGTEETQYF.

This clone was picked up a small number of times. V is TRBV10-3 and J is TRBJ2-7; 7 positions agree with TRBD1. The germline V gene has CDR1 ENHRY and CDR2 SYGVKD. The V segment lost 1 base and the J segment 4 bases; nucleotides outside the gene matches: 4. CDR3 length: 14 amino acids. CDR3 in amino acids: CAISELGQAYEQYF. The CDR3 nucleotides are TGTGCCATCAGTGAGTTAGGACAGGCGTACGAGCAGTACTTC.

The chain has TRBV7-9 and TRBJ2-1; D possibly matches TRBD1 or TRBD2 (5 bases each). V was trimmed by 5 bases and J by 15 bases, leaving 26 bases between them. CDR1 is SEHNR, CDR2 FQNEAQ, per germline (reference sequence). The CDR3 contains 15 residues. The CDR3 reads CASSPGNRGGEHGFF. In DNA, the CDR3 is TGTGCCAGCAGCCCTGGAAATCGTGGGGGAGAGCACGGGTTCTTC.

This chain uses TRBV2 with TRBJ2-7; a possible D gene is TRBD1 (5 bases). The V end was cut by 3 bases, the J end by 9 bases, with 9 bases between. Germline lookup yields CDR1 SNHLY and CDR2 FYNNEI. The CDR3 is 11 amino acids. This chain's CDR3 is CASSDQQAQYF. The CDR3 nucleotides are TGTGCCAGCAGTGATCAACAGGCGCAGTACTTC.

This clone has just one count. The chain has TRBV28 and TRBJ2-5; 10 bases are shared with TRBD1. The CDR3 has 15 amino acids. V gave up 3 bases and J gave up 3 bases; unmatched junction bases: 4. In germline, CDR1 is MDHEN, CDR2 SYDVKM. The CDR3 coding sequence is TGTGCCAGCAGTTTTAGACAGGGGGCGAAAGAGACCCAGTACTTC. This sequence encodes CASSFRQGAKETQYF.